Following are 26 T cell receptor beta chains from one sample sequenced in a study of cytomegalovirus exposure and HLA in healthy donors. Both 60 Vbeta primers and 13 Jbeta primers went into the PCR. Produced via immunoSEQ multiplex PCR; TCRdb's table is partial and in-frame only. The sample contains roughly 120,000 clones, roughly 78% of which appear only once. The material sequenced was PBMCs. These receptors were taken from a male donor in good health and CMV-seronegative.

The chain recombines TRBV5-1 with TRBJ2-1, with TRBD2 matching 13 bases. This CDR3 is built from 16 residues. After removal of 2 bases from V and 7 bases from J, the junction contained 6 bases not matched to a gene. The germline CDR1 and CDR2 sequences are SGHRS and YFSETQ. The CDR3 protein is CASSFLGTSGTNEQFF. CDR3 coding DNA: TGCGCCAGCAGCTTTCTCGGGACTAGCGGGACAAATGAGCAGTTCTTC.

Only one count was recorded for this clone. The chain couples TRBV5-4 to TRBJ2-1; the D gene is possibly TRBD1 (5 bases). Germline lookup yields CDR1 SGHNT and CDR2 YYREEE (reference sequence). Trimming stripped 1 base from V and 5 bases from J, with 16 bases between. This CDR3 has 16 amino acids. DNA of the CDR3: TGTGCCAGCAGCTTGAATTTTAAGGGGCCTAACAATGAGCAGTTCTTC. Translation gives CASSLNFKGPNNEQFF.

The rearrangement joins TRBV5-6 to TRBJ2-2, with 7 positions matching TRBD1. V trimming: 2 bases; J trimming: 5 bases; junction bases outside the gene matches: 9. The V gene's germline CDR1 is SGHDT and CDR2 YYEEEE. The CDR3 consists of 16 residues. The CDR3 here is CASSLTGVVGTGELFF. Written as DNA, the CDR3 is TGTGCCAGCAGCTTAACAGGGGTGGTGGGGACCGGGGAGCTGTTTTTT.

The chain has TRBV4-2 and TRBJ2-7, with 10 positions matching TRBD2. After removal of 0 bases from V and 7 bases from J, the junction contained 9 bases not matched to a gene. Germline-derived CDR1 and CDR2 are LGHNA and YNFKEQ. The length of the CDR3 is 16 residues. CDR3 amino acids: CASSQDSTSGAKEQYF. CDR3 nucleotide sequence: TGTGCCAGCAGCCAAGATTCAACTAGCGGGGCTAAAGAGCAGTACTTC.

This chain uses TRBV7-6 with TRBJ1-6, with 9 bases matching TRBD1. Germline V gene data show CDR1 as SGHVS and CDR2 as FNYEAQ. The J segment lost 9 bases and the V segment lost 1 base, leaving 4 bases of the junction unmatched. CDR3 size: 15 residues. CDR3 sequence (DNA): TGTGCCAGCAGCTTAGGGGGACAGGGCGGTTCACCCCTCCACTTT. Translation gives CASSLGGQGGSPLHF.

This sequence joins TRBV6-5 and TRBJ2-2; D is undetermined. V gave up 6 bases and J gave up 3 bases, with 5 bases separating them. The CDR3 runs 12 residues. Per the germline V gene, CDR1 is MNHEY and CDR2 is SVGAGI. Here the CDR3 reads CASRVDTGELFF. In nucleotides, the CDR3 is TGTGCCAGCAGAGTAGACACCGGGGAGCTGTTTTTT.

The chain carries TRBV11-2 and TRBJ1-5; no definite D call. Germline assignment: CDR1 SGHAT and CDR2 FQNNGV. This CDR3 is 15 amino acids long. Trimming left V 0 bases short and J 2 bases short, with 8 bases between. The CDR3, as DNA: TGTGCCAGCAGCTTAGATCACGGGGGCAATCAGCCCCAGCATTTT. Protein product: CASSLDHGGNQPQHF.

The chain joins TRBV27 to TRBJ2-5, with a tentative D call TRBD2 (6 bases). Near its end, the DNA agrees better with TRBJ2-7, so the J call may be wrong. Germline V CDR1 and CDR2: MNHEY, SMNVEV (reference sequence). The CDR3 is 16 amino acids. CDR3 bases: TGTGCCAGCAGTTCTCGAGGAGGGAATGGGTACTACGAGCAGTACTTC. Translated, it gives CASSSRGGNGYYEQYF.

This rearrangement joins TRBV5-6 to TRBJ1-2; 10 bases map to TRBD1. The CDR3 extends over 14 amino acids. V was clipped by 1 base and J by 8 bases; unmatched bases: 5. Germline-derived CDR1 and CDR2 are SGHDT and YYEEEE. The chain's CDR3 is CASSLRTGGHGYTF. The CDR3 nucleotides are TGTGCCAGCAGCTTGCGGACAGGGGGACACGGCTACACCTTC.

This chain uses TRBV28 with TRBJ1-3; 7 positions agree with TRBD1. Germline trimming cut 5 bases from V and 0 bases from J; bases unmatched to any gene: 4. From germline, CDR1 is MDHEN and CDR2 SYDVKM. The CDR3 loop spans 15 amino acids. CDR3 DNA sequence: TGTGCCAGCAGTGGTGGGACAGTCTCTGGAAACACCATATATTTT. It specifies CASSGGTVSGNTIYF.

This rearrangement joins TRBV5-1 to TRBJ2-7, with 11 bases aligning to TRBD2. This CDR3 has 14 amino acids. CDR1 SGHRS and CDR2 YFSETQ come from the germline V gene. The V segment lost 2 bases and the J segment 3 bases; nucleotides outside the gene matches: 1. The CDR3 coding sequence is TGCGCCAGCAGCTTCGGGACTAGCGGCTACGAGCAGTACTTC. It translates to CASSFGTSGYEQYF. The whole variable domain, remainder taken from reference TRBV5-1 and TRBJ2-7, is KAGVTQTPRYLIKTRGQQVTLSCSPISGHRSVSWYQQTPGQGLQFLFEYFSETQRNKGNFPGRFSGRQFSNSRSEMNVSTLELGDSALYLCASSFGTSGYEQYFGPGTRLTVT.

For the CDR3, the DNA is TGCGCCAGCAGTGACGTCGTAGAGACCCAGTACTTC. It yields the protein CASSDVVETQYF. The V call is TRBV10-2, the J call TRBJ2-5; D gene uncertain. With 3 bases removed from V and 4 bases from J, the gap between germline ends came to 6 bases. CDR3 length: 12 residues. Germline values: CDR1 WSHSY, CDR2 SAAADI.

The chain is built from TRBV5-6 and TRBJ2-2; maybe TRBD1 (5 bases). Germline lookup yields CDR1 SGHDT and CDR2 YYEEEE. The CDR3 is 17 amino acids. Trimming cost V 2 bases and J 4 bases, with 18 bases left between them. CDR3 residues: CASSFSKGVSTTGELFF. In DNA form, the CDR3 reads TGTGCCAGCAGCTTTTCAAAAGGGGTCTCTACCACCGGGGAGCTGTTTTTT.

This clone was picked up a small number of times. The chain combines TRBV4-1 with TRBJ2-7; D perhaps matches TRBD2 (6 bases). Germline CDR1 is MGHRA and CDR2 is YSYEKL. The CDR3 length is 15 residues. With 0 bases removed from V and 4 bases from J, the gap between germline ends came to 13 bases. The CDR3 protein is CASSQEAGGGYEQYF. In nucleotides, the CDR3 is TGCGCCAGCAGCCAAGAAGCAGGTGGAGGGTACGAGCAGTACTTC.

The chain uses TRBV28 and TRBJ2-6, with a possible D match to TRBD1 (6 bases). The V end lost 5 bases, the J end lost 2 bases, and 13 bases lay between the germline ends. The CDR3 spans 16 residues. Germline assignment: CDR1 MDHEN and CDR2 SYDVKM. This chain's CDR3 is CASSVLRGTGANVLTF. CDR3 DNA sequence: TGTGCCAGCAGTGTACTCAGGGGTACTGGGGCCAACGTCCTGACTTTC.

This sequence joins TRBV5-4 and TRBJ1-4; no clear D gene. Trimming cost V 1 base and J 2 bases, with 9 bases left between them. The germline gives CDR1 SGHNT, CDR2 YYREEE (reference sequence). The CDR3 loop spans 15 amino acids. For the CDR3, the DNA is TGTGCCAGCAGCTTGATCGGAGGGACTAATGAAAAACTGTTTTTT. As protein: CASSLIGGTNEKLFF.

J is TRBJ1-1 and V is TRBV7-6; D remains ambiguous. This CDR3 is 16 amino acids long. V gave up 5 bases and J gave up 0 bases, with 16 bases separating them. Germline CDR1 is SGHVS and CDR2 is FNYEAQ. CDR3 residues: CASSATRGGLNTEAFF. The CDR3, as DNA: TGTGCCAGCAGCGCGACACGGGGAGGGTTGAACACTGAAGCTTTCTTT.

The chain joins TRBV23-1 to TRBJ2-1, with D possibly matching TRBD1 (6 bases). TRBV23-1 is an open reading frame whose function is uncertain. The CDR3 is 17 amino acids. V was clipped by 2 bases and J by 9 bases, with 23 bases between them. In nucleotides, the CDR3 is TGCGCCAGCAGTCAACCCGGCCGGGACAATCATGTGGGTGAGCAGTTCTTC. It yields the protein CASSQPGRDNHVGEQFF.

This rearrangement joins TRBV7-8 to TRBJ1-2, with TRBD1 matching 7 bases. J was trimmed by 8 bases and V by 6 bases; bases with no gene match: 12. There are 14 residues in the CDR3. Germline assignment: CDR1 SGHVS and CDR2 FQNEAQ. This chain's CDR3 is CASSHSKQGGGYTF. The CDR3 nucleotides read TGTGCCAGCAGTCATTCAAAGCAGGGGGGCGGCTACACCTTC.

This chain uses TRBV11-2 with TRBJ1-1; D ambiguous. Trimming took off 5 bases at V and 4 bases at J, with 20 bases between the two ends. CDR1 SGHAT and CDR2 FQNNGV come from the germline V gene. This CDR3 is 16 amino acids long. CDR3 sequence reads: CASSPLLGWEVTEAFF. In DNA, the CDR3 is TGTGCCAGCAGCCCCCTCCTTGGTTGGGAGGTCACTGAAGCTTTCTTT.

This clone was counted between two and nine times. The chain uses TRBV9 and TRBJ1-3, with 7 bases matching TRBD1. The CDR3 is 15 amino acids. The germline V gene encodes CDR1 SGDLS and CDR2 YYNGEE. J gave up 0 bases and V 4 bases, and 4 bases lay outside the gene matches. CDR3 loop: CASSRGDSSGNTIYF. The CDR3 nucleotides read TGTGCCAGCAGCAGAGGGGACAGCTCTGGAAACACCATATATTTT.

The J gene is TRBJ2-2, the V gene TRBV7-8, with a tentative D call TRBD1 (5 bases). Trimming shortened V by 7 bases and J by 4 bases, and 16 bases separated the two germline ends. This CDR3 has 15 residues. From germline, CDR1 is SGHVS and CDR2 FQNEAQ. CDR3 bases: TGTGCCAGCATCGGGTGGGGCTCCGGCACCGGGGAGCTGTTTTTT. As protein: CASIGWGSGTGELFF.

The rearrangement links TRBV18 to TRBJ1-1; D perhaps matches TRBD1 (6 bases). Between the trimmed V and J ends, which lost 3 bases and 6 bases, there was a span of 11 bases. CDR1 KGHSH and CDR2 LQKENI come from the germline V gene. CDR3 length: 13 amino acids. The CDR3 here is CASSPRGQSEAFF. The DNA of the CDR3 is TGTGCCAGCTCACCCCGAGGACAGTCTGAAGCTTTCTTT.

In DNA, the CDR3 is TGTGCCTGGAGGTGGGGCCCTAGCTCCTACGAGCAGTACTTC. Translating gives CAWRWGPSSYEQYF. The rearrangement uses TRBV30 and TRBJ2-7; D perhaps matches TRBD1 (5 bases). The CDR3 is 14 residues long. Germline CDR1 and CDR2: GTSNPN and SVGIG (reference sequence). Trimming removed 3 bases from V and 0 bases from J, with 12 bases in between.

J is TRBJ1-1 and V is TRBV27; 12 bases fit TRBD1. The V segment lost 1 base and the J segment 6 bases; nucleotides outside the gene matches: 9. Germline V gene data show CDR1 as MNHEY and CDR2 as SMNVEV (reference sequence). The CDR3 is made up of 17 amino acids. CDR3 DNA sequence: TGTGCCAGCAGTTTATGGGGACAGGGGGCCTATGGCTCTGAAGCTTTCTTT. Translated: CASSLWGQGAYGSEAFF.

The chain uses TRBV15 and TRBJ1-3; D is perhaps TRBD1 (6 bases). Germline V gene data show CDR1 as LNHNV and CDR2 as YYDKDF (reference sequence). The V end lost 0 bases, the J end lost 2 bases, and 8 bases lay between the germline ends. This CDR3 has 15 residues. CDR3 residues: CATSRDRGAGNTIYF. DNA of the CDR3: TGTGCCACCAGCAGAGACAGGGGTGCTGGAAACACCATATATTTT.